These T cell receptor beta chains were read from a single sample in a study of T cells after yellow fever vaccination. TCRdb re-derived calls from the 5' RACE reads in MiXCR, one entry per CDR3 protein. Among 300,000 to 400,000 distinct CDR3 sequences listed, around 3.9% were seen once. Sequencing was performed on PBMCs, taken 5 days after the yellow fever booster vaccination. These receptors originate from a man younger than 35 who received the YFV17D yellow fever vaccine. Each CDR3 is given with its conserved first and last residue. The order of the fields is clone size, D gene, J gene, V gene, CDR3 protein, CDR3 DNA. D genes are given only for firm matches. Size tells how often a clone was seen (once, few, many) or the class of an expanded clone, and some rows leave it out.

clone size: -; D gene: -; J gene: TRBJ2-1; V gene: TRBV4-2; CDR3 protein: CASSQGQDNEQFF; CDR3 DNA: TGTGCCAGCAGCCAAGGACAGGACAATGAGCAGTTCTTC
clone size: -; D gene: TRBD2; J gene: TRBJ2-5; V gene: TRBV27; CDR3 protein: CASSSIAGRQETQYF; CDR3 DNA: TGTGCCAGCAGTTCCATAGCGGGGAGACAAGAGACCCAGTACTTC
clone size: -; D gene: -; J gene: TRBJ2-2; V gene: TRBV11-2; CDR3 protein: CASSLGLSTDTGELFF; CDR3 DNA: TGTGCCAGCAGCTTAGGCCTATCGACCGACACCGGGGAGCTGTTTTTT
clone size: -; D gene: -; J gene: TRBJ2-2; V gene: TRBV12-3/TRBV12-4; CDR3 protein: CASSLLGASTGELFF; CDR3 DNA: TGTGCCAGCAGTTTACTGGGGGCATCAACCGGGGAGCTGTTTTTT
clone size: few; D gene: -; J gene: TRBJ1-6; V gene: TRBV20-1; CDR3 protein: CSASRFRGGRSPLHF; CDR3 DNA: TGCAGTGCTAGCCGCTTCCGCGGAGGGCGTTCACCCCTCCACTTT
clone size: many; D gene: TRBD1; J gene: TRBJ2-4; V gene: TRBV7-2; CDR3 protein: CASSTQGKNIQYF; CDR3 DNA: TGTGCCAGCAGCACACAGGGGAAAAACATTCAGTACTTC
clone size: many; D gene: -; J gene: TRBJ2-4; V gene: TRBV5-1; CDR3 protein: CASSSPRENIQYF; CDR3 DNA: TGCGCCAGCAGCTCCCCTAGGGAGAACATTCAGTACTTC
clone size: -; D gene: TRBD2; J gene: TRBJ2-2; V gene: TRBV12-3/TRBV12-4; CDR3 protein: CASSLIPGGGTGELFF; CDR3 DNA: TGTGCCAGCAGTTTAATCCCCGGGGGGGGCACCGGGGAGCTGTTTTTT
clone size: -; D gene: -; J gene: TRBJ2-1; V gene: TRBV24-1; CDR3 protein: CATSDFGQSSYNEQFF; CDR3 DNA: TGTGCCACCAGTGATTTTGGGCAGAGCTCCTACAATGAGCAGTTCTTC
clone size: few; D gene: TRBD1; J gene: TRBJ1-2; V gene: TRBV5-1; CDR3 protein: CASSLRQGARGYTF; CDR3 DNA: TGCGCCAGCAGCTTGCGGCAGGGGGCGCGAGGCTACACCTTC
clone size: few; D gene: -; J gene: TRBJ1-1; V gene: TRBV5-1; CDR3 protein: CASSPAGRTEAFF; CDR3 DNA: TGCGCCAGCAGCCCCGCTGGGCGCACTGAAGCTTTCTTT
clone size: many; D gene: -; J gene: TRBJ2-1; V gene: TRBV20-1; CDR3 protein: CSARPFGSSNEQFF; CDR3 DNA: TGCAGTGCTAGACCATTTGGGAGCTCCAATGAGCAGTTCTTC
clone size: -; D gene: TRBD1; J gene: TRBJ1-6; V gene: TRBV25-1; CDR3 protein: CASSEMPGQLSPLHF; CDR3 DNA: TGTGCCAGCAGTGAAATGCCGGGACAGCTTTCACCCCTCCACTTT
clone size: -; D gene: -; J gene: TRBJ1-2; V gene: TRBV9; CDR3 protein: CASSPRANANYGYTF; CDR3 DNA: TGTGCCAGCAGCCCTAGGGCGAACGCTAACTATGGCTACACCTTC
clone size: -; D gene: -; J gene: TRBJ2-1; V gene: TRBV5-1; CDR3 protein: CASRAGATLGNEQFF; CDR3 DNA: TGCGCCAGCAGGGCAGGAGCAACCCTAGGGAATGAGCAGTTCTTC
clone size: many; D gene: -; J gene: TRBJ2-1; V gene: TRBV19; CDR3 protein: CASTKGGPQFF; CDR3 DNA: TGTGCCAGTACCAAGGGGGGACCGCAGTTCTTC
clone size: many; D gene: TRBD1; J gene: TRBJ2-2; V gene: TRBV6-2/TRBV6-3; CDR3 protein: CASSYQTGGPDTGELFF; CDR3 DNA: TGTGCCAGCAGTTACCAGACAGGGGGCCCGGACACCGGGGAGCTGTTTTTT
clone size: few; D gene: -; J gene: TRBJ1-2; V gene: TRBV4-1; CDR3 protein: CASSQDWEGDGYGYTF; CDR3 DNA: TGCGCCAGCAGCCAAGACTGGGAAGGGGATGGCTATGGCTACACCTTC
clone size: many; D gene: -; J gene: TRBJ1-4; V gene: TRBV27; CDR3 protein: CASSPAGGPREKLFF; CDR3 DNA: TGTGCCAGCAGTCCGGCGGGGGGGCCCCGAGAAAAACTGTTTTTT
clone size: many; D gene: TRBD1; J gene: TRBJ1-1; V gene: TRBV5-1; CDR3 protein: CASSTGQGVTEAFF; CDR3 DNA: TGCGCCAGCAGCACCGGACAGGGCGTCACTGAAGCTTTCTTT
clone size: few; D gene: -; J gene: TRBJ2-6; V gene: TRBV7-3; CDR3 protein: CASALAGANVLTF; CDR3 DNA: TGTGCCAGTGCGTTGGCGGGGGCCAACGTCCTGACTTTC
clone size: few; D gene: TRBD1; J gene: TRBJ1-4; V gene: TRBV5-5; CDR3 protein: CASSAWPGQGTEKLFF; CDR3 DNA: TGTGCCAGCAGCGCTTGGCCGGGACAGGGTACGGAAAAACTGTTTTTT
clone size: few; D gene: TRBD1; J gene: TRBJ1-1; V gene: TRBV15; CDR3 protein: CATSMEGQVPTEAFF; CDR3 DNA: TGTGCCACCAGCATGGAGGGACAGGTTCCTACTGAAGCTTTCTTT